This TCR beta chain was retrieved from a study of vaccination effects on CD4 cells after COVID-19. Findings and limits, study-wide: By a late point after vaccination, infection- and vaccine-induced clones had shrunk markedly through clonal contraction. Convalescent patients were scarce, and early post-infection timepoints were absent.

The CDR3 extends over 17 amino acids. From germline, CDR1 is SGHVS and CDR2 FNYEAQ. Trimming stripped 2 bases from V and 4 bases from J, with 18 bases between. Clones were read by immunoSEQ multiplex PCR, and TCRdb kept only the in-frame ones, dropping some. The table records tens of thousands of clones, roughly three quarters of them present only once. Concerning this clone itself: Its antigen remains unidentified.

In the ViraFEST assay, antigen-specific CD4+ clonotypes were identified by expansion after peptide-pool stimulation. Isolation of CD4+ T cells took place after around 10 days of culture. Each participant was given two doses of one vaccine (BNT162b2 or mRNA-1273). Among the vaccine recipients, none had a prior SARS-CoV-2 infection, and nucleocapsid antibodies were negative. V usage is TRBV7-6 and J usage is TRBJ1-3, with D maybe TRBD1 (5 bases). The receptor was isolated from a human donor who received a COVID-19 vaccine. This material consisted of CD4+ T cells from PBMCs cultured with HCoV-229E spike peptides, taken after COVID-19 vaccination. CDR3 sequence: CASSLSPGGLVGNTIYF. CDR3 in DNA: TGTGCCAGCAGCTTATCGCCCGGGGGTTTAGTGGGAAACACCATATATTTT.